This T cell receptor (beta chain) was retrieved from a study of shared clonotypes between healthy human individuals. On the study more broadly: For every donor, three CD4 naive, three CD4 memory, two CD8 naive and one CD8 memory plates were used.

The test was conducted at deep level. Clones were sequenced by immunoSEQ multiplex PCR, and TCRdb holds only the in-frame ones, with some missing. Here the sample spans hundreds of thousands of clones, roughly 96% being singletons. Terminally differentiated effector memory CD45RA+ cells were excluded from the naive CD8 cells, which were CD45RO-negative and positively selected for CCR7. Germline-derived CDR1 and CDR2 are LNHDA and SQIVND (reference sequence). The CDR3 extends over 15 amino acids. The V gene end was trimmed by 6 bases and the J gene end by 7 bases; junction bases not matched to a gene: 4.

The source is a woman in her 30s in good health. V usage is TRBV19 and J usage is TRBJ2-2; 14 bases are shared with TRBD2. Sequenced input: naive CD8+ T cells sorted from blood. DNA of the CDR3: TGTGCCAGTAGGGGACTAGCGGGAGTTCTCGGGGAGCTGTTTTTT. Protein: CASRGLAGVLGELFF.